These 11 T cell receptor beta chains were sequenced from one sample in a study of blood T cell repertoires in COVID-19. The data were produced by immunoSEQ multiplex PCR, yet TCRdb's version contains in-frame clones alone and is incomplete. The sample has about 200,000 clones, 75% to 90% seen once. Sequencing used PBMCs or T cells enriched from blood (not recorded which). These receptors were taken from a woman in her twenties or thirties who had recovered from COVID-19.

This clone was seen a few times. The chain employs TRBV7-3 and TRBJ2-1; 7 nucleotides match TRBD2. From germline, CDR1 is SGHTA and CDR2 FQGTGA. The CDR3 is 19 residues long. Trimming removed 2 bases from V and 1 base from J; junction bases left unmatched: 14. The CDR3 DNA is TGTGCCAGCAGCTTAGTTCCCCCCGTGGCGGGGGAGTCCTACAATGAGCAGTTCTTC. Translated: CASSLVPPVAGESYNEQFF.

The gene calls are TRBV11-2 and TRBJ1-2; 10 bases map to TRBD1. CDR1 is SGHAT, CDR2 FQNNGV, per germline. This CDR3 spans 16 amino acids. V lost 5 bases and J lost 6; bases outside the gene matches: 12. The CDR3 is CASSQGRDRGHDGYTF. The CDR3 DNA follows: TGTGCCAGCAGCCAGGGTCGGGACAGGGGCCATGATGGCTACACCTTC.

The CDR3 spells CASSLQGAGTRTEAFF. CDR3 nucleotide sequence: TGTGCCAGCAGCCTACAGGGGGCGGGGACAAGAACTGAAGCTTTCTTT. The chain recombines TRBV7-2 with TRBJ1-1, with 9 bases matching TRBD1. This CDR3 is 16 amino acids long. V trimming: 5 bases; J trimming: 5 bases; junction bases outside the gene matches: 12. Germline loops: CDR1 SGHTA, CDR2 FQGNSA.

The chain couples TRBV6-5 to TRBJ1-5; D perhaps matches TRBD1 (5 bases). Germline V gene lookup returns CDR1 MNHEY and CDR2 SVGAGI. This CDR3 is 15 amino acids long. With 2 bases removed from V and 2 bases from J, the gap between germline ends came to 10 bases. CDR3 bases: TGTGCCAGCAGTTACCTGGAAGGGGGCAATCAGCCCCAGCATTTT. It translates to CASSYLEGGNQPQHF.

The J gene is TRBJ1-1, the V gene TRBV24-1, with 8 bases identical to TRBD1. Germline V gene data show CDR1 as KGHDR and CDR2 as SFDVKD. V lost 8 bases, J lost 1 base, and 2 bases stayed unmatched. The CDR3 sequence is 13 residues long. The CDR3 sequence: CATTGQGNTEAFF. The DNA for the CDR3 is TGTGCCACCACCGGACAGGGGAACACTGAAGCTTTCTTT.

This chain uses TRBV24-1 with TRBJ2-1; a possible D gene is TRBD2 (5 bases). CDR1 is KGHDR, CDR2 SFDVKD, per germline. CDR3 length equals 14 residues. V was pared by 5 bases and J by 0 bases, with 7 bases between. The CDR3 spells CATSAGSSYNEQFF. The DNA for the CDR3 is TGTGCCACCAGTGCGGGAAGCTCCTACAATGAGCAGTTCTTC.

This sequence joins TRBV7-2 and TRBJ1-5, with 7 bases identical to TRBD1. Germline CDR1 and CDR2: SGHTA and FQGNSA. This CDR3 has 16 amino acids. The V segment lost 4 bases and the J segment 2 bases; nucleotides outside the gene matches: 8. The CDR3 DNA sequence: TGTGCCAGCAGCTCCCGACAGGGATTCGGCAATCAGCCCCAGCATTTT. The encoded protein is CASSSRQGFGNQPQHF.

The chain carries TRBV11-2 and TRBJ2-3; 10 bases align to TRBD2. Looked up from germline, CDR1 is SGHAT and CDR2 is FQNNGV. Trimming at V came to 3 bases and at J to 4 bases, leaving 4 bases not matched to a gene. CDR3 length: 15 residues. CDR3 protein: CASSLSSGGPDTQYF. The CDR3, as DNA: TGTGCCAGCAGCTTGTCTAGCGGGGGTCCAGATACGCAGTATTTT.

This clone has just a few counts. The J gene is TRBJ1-1, the V gene TRBV5-1; D unclear. The CDR3 loop spans 14 amino acids. Germline values: CDR1 SGHRS, CDR2 YFSETQ. V was cut by 2 bases and J by 0 bases, with 8 bases left in between. The CDR3 DNA follows: TGCGCCAGCAGCTTCATAAGCATGAACACTGAAGCTTTCTTT. Protein product: CASSFISMNTEAFF.

This clone has just a few counts. The V gene is TRBV30, the J gene TRBJ2-5; no firm D call. The CDR3 contains 12 residues. Looked up from germline, CDR1 is GTSNPN and CDR2 is SVGIG (reference sequence). Between the trimmed V and J ends, which lost 0 bases and 5 bases, there was a span of 7 bases. This chain's CDR3 is CAWSVSRETQYF. As DNA, the CDR3 is TGTGCCTGGAGTGTAAGCCGGGAGACCCAGTACTTC.

This sequence joins TRBV7-9 and TRBJ2-1, with unresolved D. Germline CDR1 is SEHNR and CDR2 is FQNEAQ (reference sequence). The CDR3 extends over 13 amino acids. Trimming shortened V by 1 base and J by 5 bases, and 6 bases separated the two germline ends. The CDR3 nucleotides read TGTGCCAGCAGCTTAGATTTAGACAATGAGCAGTTCTTC. This gives the protein CASSLDLDNEQFF.